The present entry profiles one T cell receptor beta chain with its context. This entry is derived from a study of ipilimumab plus nivolumab after autologous stem cell transplantation. Profiled with immunoSEQ multiplex PCR; TCRdb holds only in-frame clones, not every one. Of about 9,800 clones in the sample, more than 60% were seen once. Sequences were derived from PBMCs, sampled in a trial of ipilimumab plus nivolumab as post-transplant consolidation. The TCR was taken from a female donor with multiple myeloma.

This CDR3 reads CASSLGYPQSRANVLTF. The CDR3 bases are TGTGCCAGCAGCCTAGGGTACCCACAAAGTCGGGCCAACGTCCTGACTTTC. This rearrangement joins TRBV7-8 to TRBJ2-6; D not resolved. From germline, CDR1 is SGHVS and CDR2 FQNEAQ. The CDR3 length is 17 residues. V lost 5 bases and J lost 5, with 19 bases in between.